At least ten counts were recorded for the clone carrying this T cell receptor (beta chain). The CDR3 covers 14 residues. Germline V gene lookup returns CDR1 MDHEN and CDR2 SYDVKM. Trimming cost V 5 bases and J 4 bases, with 12 bases left between them. These data belong to a study of T cells in Graves' hyperthyroidism and ophthalmopathy. Amplification of TCR beta CDR3 regions was performed using RNA transcripts as template. During a first-round RT-PCR of the TCR CDR3, the HTBI primer set was used. One entry per CDR3 protein, called by TCRdb with MiXCR from the multiplex PCR reads. Here the sample spans 600,000 to 650,000 distinct CDR3 sequences, roughly 20% being singletons.

The chain combines TRBV28 with TRBJ1-5; D call uncertain. Sequencing input: blood. This clonotype originated in a man aged 25 to 40 with Graves' ophthalmopathy. The CDR3 here is CASSAALGNQPQHF. The CDR3 coding sequence is TGTGCCAGCAGTGCGGCCCTAGGTAATCAGCCCCAGCATTTT.